This T cell receptor (beta chain) was captured by sequencing in a study of blood T cell repertoires in COVID-19. Study details: Sources were T cells, B-cell-depleted T cells, or PBMCs; the material itself was cDNA or gDNA.

Per germline, CDR1 LGHNT and CDR2 FRNRAP. The ends were cut back, 7 bases at V and 1 base at J, with 5 bases in the middle. CDR3 length: 13 amino acids. How the authors handled the data: Researchers report that nucleated cell counts were estimated from reference gene primer amplification. Measured with immunoSEQ multiplex PCR; TCRdb has only the in-frame clones, and not every one. D and trimming come from the DNA, and the V and J calls and clone size come from that table. Seen here are fewer than 250,000 clones, about 82% observed once, and the top ten hold about 5.4%. This TCR derives from a woman of 80 years or more with COVID-19, enrolled during active disease. The sample was peripheral blood. The rearrangement uses TRBV12-5 and TRBJ2-6; no clear D. In DNA, the CDR3 is TGTGCTAGTGCCCCGTCTGGGGCCAACGTCCTGACTTTC. Translated: CASAPSGANVLTF.